The 26 T cell receptor beta chains below were found in one sample sequenced in a study of T cell responses to AZD1222 COVID-19 vaccine. Using immunoSEQ multiplex PCR, the repertoire was profiled, and TCRdb retains in-frame clones only, with some absent. The repertoire has 95,000 to 110,000 clones, 86% of them found once; the top ten carry around 3.3%. Material: peripheral blood, obtained 28 days after the second dose of the MenACWY control vaccine. The receptor source for this set is an adult who received the MenACWY meningococcal vaccine as a control.

CDR3 DNA: TGCGCCAGCAGGGACCGGCTAGCGGATTCCTACGAGCAGTACTTC. Protein sequence: CASRDRLADSYEQYF. V gene TRBV10-1 combines with J gene TRBJ2-7; 7 nucleotides align to TRBD2. The CDR3 is 15 residues long. The V gene's germline CDR1 is WNHNN and CDR2 SYGVQD (reference sequence). Germline trimming cut 6 bases from V and 1 base from J; bases unmatched to any gene: 9.

The chain is built from TRBV5-1 and TRBJ1-2; 10 positions agree with TRBD1. J was trimmed by 6 bases and V by 3 bases; bases with no gene match: 2. The length of the CDR3 is 13 residues. Germline loops: CDR1 SGHRS, CDR2 YFSETQ. The CDR3 DNA follows: TGCGCCAGCAGCTCCGGGACAGGGGATGGCTACACCTTC. The encoded protein is CASSSGTGDGYTF.

V is TRBV7-9 and J is TRBJ1-5; tentative D call: TRBD1 (6 bases). V lost 1 base to trimming and J lost 0 bases, with 10 bases between them. The length of the CDR3 is 16 residues. CDR1 and CDR2 (germline): SEHNR, FQNEAQ (reference sequence). The CDR3 sequence: CASSLEGTYSNQPQHF. The CDR3 region has the DNA TGTGCCAGCAGCTTAGAGGGGACATATAGCAATCAGCCCCAGCATTTT.

The V call is TRBV7-9, the J call TRBJ1-2; D remains ambiguous. The CDR3 contains 13 residues. CDR1 is SEHNR and CDR2 is FQNEAQ in the germline V gene (reference sequence). Between the trimmed V and J ends, which lost 5 bases and 8 bases, there was a span of 15 bases. The CDR3 coding sequence is TGTGCCAGCAGCGGTTGGTCCGGTCCAGGCTACACCTTC. Translating it yields CASSGWSGPGYTF.

The V gene is TRBV10-3, the J gene TRBJ2-1, with TRBD2 matching over 7 bases. V lost 6 bases and J lost 3; bases outside the gene matches: 8. The CDR3 sequence is 15 residues long. The germline gives CDR1 ENHRY, CDR2 SYGVKD. Here the CDR3 DNA reads TGTGCCATCAGAGATCCGGGACTAATCTACAATGAGCAGTTCTTC. Protein sequence: CAIRDPGLIYNEQFF.

The V and J genes are TRBV4-1 and TRBJ2-2, with 7 bases fitting TRBD2. CDR1 is MGHRA and CDR2 is YSYEKL in the germline V gene. V lost 4 bases and J lost 3; bases outside the gene matches: 8. The CDR3 loop spans 16 amino acids. The CDR3 loop is CASSRGTTGDTGELFF. CDR3 nucleotide sequence: TGCGCCAGCAGCCGAGGGACTACCGGGGACACCGGGGAGCTGTTTTTT.

The J gene is TRBJ2-7, the V gene TRBV7-9; 9 bases match TRBD1. The CDR3 consists of 15 residues. Germline V gives CDR1 SEHNR, CDR2 FQNEAQ (reference sequence). V shed 5 bases and J 4 bases; nucleotides not matched to a gene: 9. CDR3 sequence reads: CASSPGTGFEYEQYF. DNA of the CDR3: TGTGCCAGCAGCCCAGGGACAGGGTTCGAATACGAGCAGTACTTC.

V is TRBV7-3 and J is TRBJ2-1, with 7 nucleotides matching TRBD1. From germline, CDR1 is SGHTA and CDR2 FQGTGA. The CDR3 contains 14 residues. V shed 6 bases, J shed 6 bases, and the junction held 8 bases outside the gene matches. CDR3 in DNA: TGTGCCAGCAGGTTGGCAGGGGGTAGCAATGAGCAGTTCTTC. It translates to CASRLAGGSNEQFF.

This clone was seen a few times. CDR3 DNA: TGTGCCAGCAGTTTATCGTGGGGGGCTGGAAACACCATATATTTT. It specifies CASSLSWGAGNTIYF. The gene calls are TRBV27 and TRBJ1-3, with D possibly matching TRBD1 (5 bases). Trimming removed 0 bases from V and 2 bases from J, with 8 bases in between. CDR1 is MNHEY, CDR2 SMNVEV, per germline (reference sequence). The CDR3 consists of 15 residues.

The J gene is TRBJ2-7, the V gene TRBV7-2; D may correspond to TRBD1 or TRBD2 (6 bases each). Germline CDR1 SGHTA, CDR2 FQGNSA. Trimming took off 2 bases at V and 6 bases at J, with 14 bases between the two ends. This CDR3 region has 14 residues. The CDR3, as DNA: TGTGCCAGCAGCTTAAACCCAGGAGGGGGCGAGCAGTACTTC. Amino acids: CASSLNPGGGEQYF. Full variable domain (outside the CDR3, taken from reference TRBV7-2 and TRBJ2-7): GAGVSQSPSNKVTEKGKDVELRCDPISGHTALYWYRQSLGQGLEFLIYFQGNSAPDKSGLPSDRFSAERTGGSVSTLTIQRTQQEDSAVYLCASSLNPGGGEQYFGPGTRLTVT.

The V gene is TRBV28, the J gene TRBJ2-3; D call uncertain. The germline V gene has CDR1 MDHEN and CDR2 SYDVKM. This CDR3 contains 13 residues. V was trimmed by 2 bases and J by 5 bases, leaving 8 bases between them. The CDR3 sequence: CASSLVRKDTQYF. CDR3 in DNA: TGTGCCAGCAGTTTAGTCCGCAAAGATACGCAGTATTTT.

The chain carries TRBV9 and TRBJ2-3; no firm D call. V dropped 1 base and J dropped 0 bases, with 6 bases sitting between them. Per germline, CDR1 SGDLS and CDR2 YYNGEE. CDR3 length equals 14 residues. The CDR3 DNA follows: TGTGCCAGCAGCGTAACAGATAGCACAGATACGCAGTATTTT. Amino acid sequence: CASSVTDSTDTQYF.

V is TRBV7-9 and J is TRBJ2-5; D gene uncertain. The CDR3 extends over 12 amino acids. Trimming cost V 1 base and J 4 bases, with 4 bases left between them. From germline, CDR1 is SEHNR and CDR2 FQNEAQ (reference sequence). The CDR3 region has the DNA TGTGCCAGCAGCTTAGGTTCAGAGACCCAGTACTTC. Its translation: CASSLGSETQYF.

Written as DNA, the CDR3 is TGTGCCAGCAGCTTCCAGGGTTTGGGATATAATTCACCCCTCCACTTT. This encodes CASSFQGLGYNSPLHF. This chain uses TRBV5-6 with TRBJ1-6; perhaps TRBD1 as D (5 bases). V dropped 2 bases and J dropped 4 bases, with 13 bases sitting between them. Germline CDR1 SGHDT, CDR2 YYEEEE. The CDR3 sequence is 16 residues long.

The V call is TRBV28, the J call TRBJ2-1; possible D gene TRBD2, 5 bases. This CDR3 has 16 amino acids. Germline V CDR1 and CDR2: MDHEN, SYDVKM. Trimming cost V 4 bases and J 8 bases, with 21 bases left between them. The DNA for the CDR3 is TGTGCCAGCAGTTCCCACCGGCCGGCCGACGGGGATGAGCAGTTCTTC. Protein product: CASSSHRPADGDEQFF.

CDR3 DNA sequence: TGTGCCAGCAGCCAGAGGACAGGGGGCACAGATACGCAGTATTTT. Its translation is CASSQRTGGTDTQYF. V usage is TRBV7-6 and J usage is TRBJ2-3; TRBD1 matches at 9 bases. CDR1 SGHVS and CDR2 FNYEAQ come from the germline V gene. The CDR3 runs 15 residues. The trim removed 5 bases at V and 1 base at J, leaving 4 bases unmatched.

The chain links TRBV19 to TRBJ2-5; 8 positions match TRBD1. The V and J ends lost 9 bases and 5 bases, in that order; junction bases with no gene match: 8. CDR1 LNHDA and CDR2 SQIVND come from the germline V gene (reference sequence). CDR3 length: 13 amino acids. The CDR3 spells CARRTGRRETQYF. The CDR3 DNA is TGTGCCAGGAGGACAGGGCGGCGGGAGACCCAGTACTTC.

The rearrangement links TRBV25-1 to TRBJ1-6, with D hard to call. Trimming removed 4 bases from V and 11 bases from J, with 12 bases in between. CDR3 length: 13 amino acids. Germline V gene data show CDR1 as MGHDK and CDR2 as SYGVNS. DNA for the CDR3: TGTGCCAGCAGTGGCAGTATTGGGACACCCCTCCACTTT. This encodes CASSGSIGTPLHF. Full variable domain (rest looked up from reference TRBV25-1 and TRBJ1-6): EADIYQTPRYLVIGTGKKITLECSQTMGHDKMYWYQQDPGMELHLIHYSYGVNSTEKGDLSSESTVSRIRTEHFPLTLESARPSHTSQYLCASSGSIGTPLHFGNGTRLTVT.

As to this clone: This same CDR3 is encoded by further DNA sequences in the sample. CDR3 DNA: TGTGCCAGTAGTATGGGACAACCGAACACTGAAGCTTTCTTT. Amino acid sequence: CASSMGQPNTEAFF. This chain uses TRBV19 with TRBJ1-1, with a possible D match to TRBD1 (6 bases). The V end lost 3 bases, the J end lost 1 base, and 9 bases lay between the germline ends. Germline CDR1 LNHDA, CDR2 SQIVND (reference sequence). The CDR3 has 14 residues.

The CDR3 region is CASSLSSGGTDTQYF. Written as DNA, the CDR3 is TGTGCCAGCAGCTTGAGTAGCGGGGGCACAGATACGCAGTATTTT. The chain carries TRBV11-2 and TRBJ2-3, with TRBD2 identical over 8 bases. V trimming: 3 bases; J trimming: 1 base; junction bases outside the gene matches: 3. CDR3 length: 15 amino acids. Germline CDR1 reads SGHAT; CDR2 reads FQNNGV.

V is TRBV23-1 and J is TRBJ2-1, with no clear D. TRBV23-1 is annotated as an ORF whose role is uncertain. The V end lost 0 bases, the J end lost 9 bases, and 21 bases lay between the germline ends. The CDR3 is 17 residues long. The CDR3 DNA follows: TGCGCCAGCAGTCAATCGTCATTCCCCACGCGGTCGTGTGAGCAGTTCTTC. This gives the protein CASSQSSFPTRSCEQFF.

V and J are TRBV7-2 and TRBJ1-4; TRBD1 matches 9 bases. CDR1 and CDR2 (germline): SGHTA, FQGNSA. The CDR3 is 15 amino acids. Unmatched junction bases numbered 6, after V lost 2 bases and J lost 8 bases. CDR3 nucleotides: TGTGCCAGCAGCTTACACAGGGGGCCGTCGGAAAAACTGTTTTTT. It specifies CASSLHRGPSEKLFF.

The gene calls are TRBV27 and TRBJ2-7; D is undetermined. V was cut by 3 bases and J by 4 bases, with 10 bases left in between. Germline V gene lookup returns CDR1 MNHEY and CDR2 SMNVEV (reference sequence). CDR3 length: 13 amino acids. CDR3 in amino acids: CASSFSDRYEQYF. Here the CDR3 DNA reads TGTGCCAGCAGTTTCTCCGATAGATACGAGCAGTACTTC.

The gene calls are TRBV6-1 and TRBJ2-7, with D hard to call. The CDR3 runs 10 residues. V was trimmed by 2 bases and J by 13 bases, leaving 9 bases between them. Germline V gives CDR1 MNHNS, CDR2 SASEGT. This CDR3 is CASSEIGQYF. The CDR3 bases are TGTGCCAGCAGTGAAATTGGGCAATACTTC.

The chain is built from TRBV19 and TRBJ1-5; perhaps TRBD1 as D (5 bases). The length of the CDR3 is 14 residues. Germline CDR1 and CDR2: LNHDA and SQIVND (reference sequence). V dropped 6 bases and J dropped 11 bases, with 20 bases sitting between them. CDR3 DNA: TGTGCCAGTAGGCCTAGCAGGGACGCGTTGACCCAGCATTTT. Amino acid sequence: CASRPSRDALTQHF.

DNA of the CDR3: TGTGCCAGCAGCGTAGGGGAACAGGGTGGCTACACCTTC. Its protein is CASSVGEQGGYTF. The chain links TRBV9 to TRBJ1-2; D is possibly TRBD1 (6 bases). The germline V and J ends were trimmed by 0 bases and 7 bases, with 10 bases remaining between them. CDR1 and CDR2 (germline): SGDLS, YYNGEE. The CDR3 has 13 residues.